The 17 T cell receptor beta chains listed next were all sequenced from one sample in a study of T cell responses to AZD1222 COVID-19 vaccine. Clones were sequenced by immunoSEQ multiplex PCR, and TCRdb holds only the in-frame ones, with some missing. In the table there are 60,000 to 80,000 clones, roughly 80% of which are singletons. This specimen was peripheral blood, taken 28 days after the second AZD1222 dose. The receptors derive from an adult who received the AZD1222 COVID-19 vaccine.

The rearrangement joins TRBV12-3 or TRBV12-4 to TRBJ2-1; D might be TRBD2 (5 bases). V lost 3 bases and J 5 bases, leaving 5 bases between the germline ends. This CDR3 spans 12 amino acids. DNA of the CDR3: TGTGCCAGCAGTTTGGAGGACAATGAGCAGTTCTTC. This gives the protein CASSLEDNEQFF.

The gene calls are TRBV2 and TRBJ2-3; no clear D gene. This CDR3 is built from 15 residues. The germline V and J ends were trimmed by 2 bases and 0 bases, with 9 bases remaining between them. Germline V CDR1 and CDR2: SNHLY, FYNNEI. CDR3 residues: CASSELSVSTDTQYF. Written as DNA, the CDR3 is TGTGCCAGCAGTGAACTTTCCGTTAGCACAGATACGCAGTATTTT. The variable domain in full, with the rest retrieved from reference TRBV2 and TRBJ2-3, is EPEVTQTPSHQVTQMGQEVILRCVPISNHLYFYWYRQILGQKVEFLVSFYNNEISEKSEIFDDQFSVERPDGSNFTLKIRSTKLEDSAMYFCASSELSVSTDTQYFGPGTRLTVL.

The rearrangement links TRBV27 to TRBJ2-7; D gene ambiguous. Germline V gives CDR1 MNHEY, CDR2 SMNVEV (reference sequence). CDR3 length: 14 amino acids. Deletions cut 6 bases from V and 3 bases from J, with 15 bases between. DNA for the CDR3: TGTGCCAGCAGCGCAATTCAGCACGTCTACGAGCAGTACTTC. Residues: CASSAIQHVYEQYF.

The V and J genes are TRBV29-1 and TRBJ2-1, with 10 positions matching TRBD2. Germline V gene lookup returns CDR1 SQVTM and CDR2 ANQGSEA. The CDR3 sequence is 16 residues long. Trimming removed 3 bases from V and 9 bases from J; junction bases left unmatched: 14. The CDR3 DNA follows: TGCAGCGTTGATCGGAGGAGCGGGGGGGCCGTAGGTGAGCAGTTCTTC. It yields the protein CSVDRRSGGAVGEQFF.

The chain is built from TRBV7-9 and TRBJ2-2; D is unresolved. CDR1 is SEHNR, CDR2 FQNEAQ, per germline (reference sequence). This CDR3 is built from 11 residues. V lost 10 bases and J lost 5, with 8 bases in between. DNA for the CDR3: TGTGCCACCACAGATACCGGGGAGCTGTTTTTT. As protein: CATTDTGELFF.

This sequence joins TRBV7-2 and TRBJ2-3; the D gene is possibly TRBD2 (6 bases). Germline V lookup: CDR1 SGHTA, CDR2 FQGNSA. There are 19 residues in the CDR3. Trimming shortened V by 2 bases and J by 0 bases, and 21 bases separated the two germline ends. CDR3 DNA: TGTGCCAGCAGCTTACGGGGCGTACATTTAGCGGTGAGCACAGATACGCAGTATTTT. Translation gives CASSLRGVHLAVSTDTQYF.

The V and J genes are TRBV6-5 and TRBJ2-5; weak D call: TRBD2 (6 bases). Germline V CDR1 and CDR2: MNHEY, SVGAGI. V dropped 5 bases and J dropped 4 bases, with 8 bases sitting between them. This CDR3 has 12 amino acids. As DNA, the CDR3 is TGTGCCAGCAGTCGGGGGAGAGAGACCCAGTACTTC. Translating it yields CASSRGRETQYF.

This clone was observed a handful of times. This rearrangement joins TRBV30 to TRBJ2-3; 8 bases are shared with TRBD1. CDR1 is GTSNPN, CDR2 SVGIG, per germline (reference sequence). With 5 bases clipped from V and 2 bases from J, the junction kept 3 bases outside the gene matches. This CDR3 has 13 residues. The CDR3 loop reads CAWGTGSTDTQYF. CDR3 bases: TGTGCCTGGGGGACAGGCTCCACAGATACGCAGTATTTT.

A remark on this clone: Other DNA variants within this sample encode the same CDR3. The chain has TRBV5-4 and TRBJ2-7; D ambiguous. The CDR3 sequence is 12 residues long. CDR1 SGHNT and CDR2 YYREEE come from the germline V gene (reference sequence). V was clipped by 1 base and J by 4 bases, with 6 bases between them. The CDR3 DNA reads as TGTGCCAGCAGCTTGAACAGTTACGAGCAGTACTTC. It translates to CASSLNSYEQYF.

The CDR3 DNA reads as TGTGCCAGCAGCCAACAGGGGCACGGGGAGGAGACCCAGTACTTC. Its protein product is CASSQQGHGEETQYF. The gene calls are TRBV7-2 and TRBJ2-5; TRBD1 aligns across 7 bases. Germline CDR1 reads SGHTA; CDR2 reads FQGNSA. This CDR3 region has 15 residues. V gave up 5 bases and J gave up 5 bases; unmatched junction bases: 11.

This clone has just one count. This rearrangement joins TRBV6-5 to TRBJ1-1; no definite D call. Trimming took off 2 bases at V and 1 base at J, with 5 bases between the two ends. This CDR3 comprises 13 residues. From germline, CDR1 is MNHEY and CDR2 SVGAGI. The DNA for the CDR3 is TGTGCCAGCAGTTACACCCAGAACACTGAAGCTTTCTTT. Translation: CASSYTQNTEAFF.

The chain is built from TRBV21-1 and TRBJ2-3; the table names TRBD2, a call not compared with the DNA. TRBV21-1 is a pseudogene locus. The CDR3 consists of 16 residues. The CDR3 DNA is TGTGCCAGCAGTAGACCAATAGCAGTCATGCAAGATACGCAGTATTTT. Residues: CASSRPIAVMQDTQYF.

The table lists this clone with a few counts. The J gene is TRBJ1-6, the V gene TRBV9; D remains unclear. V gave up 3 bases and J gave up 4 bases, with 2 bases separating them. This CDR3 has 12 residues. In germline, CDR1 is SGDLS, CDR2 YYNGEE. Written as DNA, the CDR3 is TGTGCCAGCAGCGATTATAATTCACCCCTCCACTTT. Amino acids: CASSDYNSPLHF.

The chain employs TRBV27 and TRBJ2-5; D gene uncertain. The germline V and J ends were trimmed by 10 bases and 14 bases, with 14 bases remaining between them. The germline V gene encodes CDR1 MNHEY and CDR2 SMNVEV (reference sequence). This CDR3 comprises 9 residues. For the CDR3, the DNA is TGTGCCACTACGACGACGAATTACTTC. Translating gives CATTTTNYF.

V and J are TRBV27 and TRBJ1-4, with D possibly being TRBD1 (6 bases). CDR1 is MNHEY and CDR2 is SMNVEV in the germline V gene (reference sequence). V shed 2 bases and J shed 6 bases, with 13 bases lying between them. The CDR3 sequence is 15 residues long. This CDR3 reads CASSLMGGAYEKLFF. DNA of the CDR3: TGTGCCAGCAGTTTAATGGGGGGCGCGTATGAAAAACTGTTTTTT. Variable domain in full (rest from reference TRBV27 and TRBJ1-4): EAQVTQNPRYLITVTGKKLTVTCSQNMNHEYMSWYRQDPGLGLRQIYYSMNVEVTDKGDVPEGYKVSRKEKRNFPLILESPSPNQTSLYFCASSLMGGAYEKLFFGSGTQLSVL.

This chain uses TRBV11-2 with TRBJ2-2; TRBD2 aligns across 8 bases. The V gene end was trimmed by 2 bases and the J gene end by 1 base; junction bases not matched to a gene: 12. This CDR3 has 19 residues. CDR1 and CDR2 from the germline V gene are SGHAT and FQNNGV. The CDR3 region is CASSLLEGAGVENTGELFF. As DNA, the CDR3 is TGTGCCAGCAGCTTACTAGAGGGAGCGGGAGTTGAGAACACCGGGGAGCTGTTTTTT.

The CDR3, as DNA: TGTGCCAGTAGCCCGAGCGGGGAGAACACAGATACGCAGTATTTT. The encoded protein is CASSPSGENTDTQYF. The chain carries TRBV19 and TRBJ2-3; TRBD2 matches 7 bases. Germline assignment: CDR1 LNHDA and CDR2 SQIVND (reference sequence). CDR3 length: 15 amino acids. J lost 2 bases, V lost 6 bases, and 8 bases had no gene match.